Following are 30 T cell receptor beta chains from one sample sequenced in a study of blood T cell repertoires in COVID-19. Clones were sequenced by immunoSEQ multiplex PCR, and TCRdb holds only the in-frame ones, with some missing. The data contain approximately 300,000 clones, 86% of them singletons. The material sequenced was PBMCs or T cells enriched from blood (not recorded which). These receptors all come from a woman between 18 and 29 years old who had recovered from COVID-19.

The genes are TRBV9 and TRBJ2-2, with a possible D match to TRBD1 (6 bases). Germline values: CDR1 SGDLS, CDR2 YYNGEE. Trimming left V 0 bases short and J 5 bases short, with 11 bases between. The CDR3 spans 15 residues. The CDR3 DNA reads TGTGCCAGCAGCGTAGGAACAGGGTTTACCGGGGAGCTGTTTTTT. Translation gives CASSVGTGFTGELFF.

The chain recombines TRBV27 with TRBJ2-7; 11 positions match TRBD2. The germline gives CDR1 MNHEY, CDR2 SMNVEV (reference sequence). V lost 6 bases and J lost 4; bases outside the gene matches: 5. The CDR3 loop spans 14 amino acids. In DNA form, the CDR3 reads TGTGCCAGCAGCCATAGCGGGAGGGCGTACGAGCAGTACTTC. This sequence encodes CASSHSGRAYEQYF.

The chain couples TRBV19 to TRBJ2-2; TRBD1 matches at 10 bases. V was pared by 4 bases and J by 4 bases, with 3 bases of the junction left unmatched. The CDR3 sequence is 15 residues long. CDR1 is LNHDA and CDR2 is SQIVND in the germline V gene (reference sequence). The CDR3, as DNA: TGTGCCAGTAGTACCCGGGACAGGGGCACCGGGGAGCTGTTTTTT. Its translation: CASSTRDRGTGELFF.

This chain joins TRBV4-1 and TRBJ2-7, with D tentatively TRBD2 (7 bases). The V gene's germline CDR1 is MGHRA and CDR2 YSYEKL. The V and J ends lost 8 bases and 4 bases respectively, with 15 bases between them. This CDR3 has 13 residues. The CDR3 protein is CASSRGAVYEQYF. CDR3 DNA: TGCGCCAGCTCCCGGGGGGCGGTATACGAGCAGTACTTC.

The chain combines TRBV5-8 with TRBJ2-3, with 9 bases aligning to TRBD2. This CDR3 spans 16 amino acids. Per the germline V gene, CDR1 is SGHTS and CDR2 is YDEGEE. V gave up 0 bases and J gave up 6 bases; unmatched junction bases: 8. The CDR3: CASSLGVAGVQDTQYF. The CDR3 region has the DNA TGTGCCAGCAGCTTGGGGGTAGCGGGAGTTCAGGATACGCAGTATTTT.

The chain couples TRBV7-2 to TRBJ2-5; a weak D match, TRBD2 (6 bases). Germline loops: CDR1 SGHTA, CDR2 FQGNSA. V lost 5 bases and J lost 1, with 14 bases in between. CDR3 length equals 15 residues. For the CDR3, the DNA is TGTGCCAGCAGCCCATCGGCGGGACGCCAAGAGACCCAGTACTTC. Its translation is CASSPSAGRQETQYF.

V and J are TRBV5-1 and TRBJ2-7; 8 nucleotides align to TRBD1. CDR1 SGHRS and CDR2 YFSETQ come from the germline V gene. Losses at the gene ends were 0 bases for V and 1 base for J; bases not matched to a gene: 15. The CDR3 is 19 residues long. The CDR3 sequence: CASSLGPRQKTGVSYEQYF. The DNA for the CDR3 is TGCGCCAGCAGCTTGGGGCCCCGACAGAAGACAGGGGTATCCTACGAGCAGTACTTC.

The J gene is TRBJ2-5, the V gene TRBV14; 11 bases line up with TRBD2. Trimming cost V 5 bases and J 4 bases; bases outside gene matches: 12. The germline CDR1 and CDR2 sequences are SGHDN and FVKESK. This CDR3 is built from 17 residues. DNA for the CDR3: TGTGCCAGCAGCAACCCCTGGATAGCGGGAGGGAGAGAGACCCAGTACTTC. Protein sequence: CASSNPWIAGGRETQYF.

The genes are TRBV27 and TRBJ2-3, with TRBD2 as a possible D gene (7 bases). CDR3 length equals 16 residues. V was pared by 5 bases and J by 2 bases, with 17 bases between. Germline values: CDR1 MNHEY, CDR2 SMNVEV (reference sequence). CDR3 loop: CASSPPGGGHTDTQYF. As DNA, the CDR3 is TGTGCCAGCAGTCCCCCGGGGGGCGGCCACACAGATACGCAGTATTTT.

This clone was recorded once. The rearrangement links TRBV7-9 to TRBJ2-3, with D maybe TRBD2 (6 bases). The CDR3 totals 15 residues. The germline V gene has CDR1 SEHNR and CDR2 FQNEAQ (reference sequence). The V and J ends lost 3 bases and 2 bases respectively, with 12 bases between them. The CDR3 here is CASSFAGIVTDTQYF. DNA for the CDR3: TGTGCCAGCAGCTTTGCGGGAATCGTCACAGATACGCAGTATTTT.

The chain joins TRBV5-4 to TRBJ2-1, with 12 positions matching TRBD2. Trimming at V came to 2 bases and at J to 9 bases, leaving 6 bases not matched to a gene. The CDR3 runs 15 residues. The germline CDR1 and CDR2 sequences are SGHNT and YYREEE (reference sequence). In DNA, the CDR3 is TGTGCCAGCAGCTTCCCTAGCGGGAGGGCCGGTGAGCAGTTCTTC. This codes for CASSFPSGRAGEQFF.

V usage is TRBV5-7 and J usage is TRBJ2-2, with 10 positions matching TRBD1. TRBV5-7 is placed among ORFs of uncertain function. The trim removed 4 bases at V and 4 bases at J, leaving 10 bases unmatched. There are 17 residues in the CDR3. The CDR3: CASSDRDRGRGTGELFF. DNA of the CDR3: TGTGCCAGCAGCGACCGGGACAGGGGTAGAGGCACCGGGGAGCTGTTTTTT.

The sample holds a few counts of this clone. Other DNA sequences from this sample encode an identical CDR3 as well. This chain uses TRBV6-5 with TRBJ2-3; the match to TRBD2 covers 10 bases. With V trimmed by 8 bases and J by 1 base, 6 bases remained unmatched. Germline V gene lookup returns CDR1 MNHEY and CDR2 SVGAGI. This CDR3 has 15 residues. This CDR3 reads CASRRGLAGTDTQYF. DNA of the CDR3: TGTGCCAGCCGAAGAGGACTAGCGGGCACAGATACGCAGTATTTT.

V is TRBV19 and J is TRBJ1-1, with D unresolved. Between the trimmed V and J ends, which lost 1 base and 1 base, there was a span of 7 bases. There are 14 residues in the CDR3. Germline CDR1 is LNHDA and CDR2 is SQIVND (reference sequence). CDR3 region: CASSIGQANTEAFF. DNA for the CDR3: TGTGCCAGTAGTATAGGTCAGGCGAACACTGAAGCTTTCTTT.

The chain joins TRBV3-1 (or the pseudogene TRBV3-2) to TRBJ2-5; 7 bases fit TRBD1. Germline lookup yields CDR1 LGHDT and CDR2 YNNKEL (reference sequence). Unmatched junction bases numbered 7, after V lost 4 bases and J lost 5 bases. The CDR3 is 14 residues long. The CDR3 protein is CASSPNRGGETQYF. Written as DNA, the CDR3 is TGTGCCAGCAGCCCCAACAGGGGCGGGGAGACCCAGTACTTC.

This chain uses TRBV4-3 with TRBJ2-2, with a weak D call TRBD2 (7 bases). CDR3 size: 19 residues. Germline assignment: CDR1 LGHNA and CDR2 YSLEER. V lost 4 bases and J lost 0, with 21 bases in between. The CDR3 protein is CASSPKGSAGASNTGELFF. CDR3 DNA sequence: TGCGCCAGCAGCCCGAAGGGTTCTGCGGGGGCTTCGAACACCGGGGAGCTGTTTTTT.

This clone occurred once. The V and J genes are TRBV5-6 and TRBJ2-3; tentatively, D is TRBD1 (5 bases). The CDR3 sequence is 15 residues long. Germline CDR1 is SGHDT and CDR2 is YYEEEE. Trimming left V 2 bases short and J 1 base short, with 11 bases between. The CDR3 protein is CASSLLGDRTDTQYF. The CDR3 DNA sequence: TGTGCCAGCAGCTTATTAGGGGATCGCACAGATACGCAGTATTTT.

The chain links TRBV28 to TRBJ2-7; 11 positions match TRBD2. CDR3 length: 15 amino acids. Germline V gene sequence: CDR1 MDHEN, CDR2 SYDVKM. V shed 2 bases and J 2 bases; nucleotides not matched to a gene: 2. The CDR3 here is CASSLVAGGPYEQYF. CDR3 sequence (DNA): TGTGCCAGCAGTTTAGTAGCGGGAGGGCCCTACGAGCAGTACTTC.

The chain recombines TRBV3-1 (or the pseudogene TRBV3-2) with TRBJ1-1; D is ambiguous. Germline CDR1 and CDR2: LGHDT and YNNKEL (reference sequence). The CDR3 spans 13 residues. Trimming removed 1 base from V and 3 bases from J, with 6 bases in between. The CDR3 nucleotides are TGTGCCAGCAGCCAAGTGAGCGACACTGAAGCTTTCTTT. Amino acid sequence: CASSQVSDTEAFF.

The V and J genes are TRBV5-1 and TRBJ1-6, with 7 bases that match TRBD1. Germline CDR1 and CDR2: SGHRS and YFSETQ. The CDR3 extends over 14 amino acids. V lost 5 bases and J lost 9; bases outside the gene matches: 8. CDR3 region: CASRNRDRPSPLHF. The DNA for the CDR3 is TGCGCCAGCAGGAACCGGGACAGACCTTCACCCCTCCACTTT.

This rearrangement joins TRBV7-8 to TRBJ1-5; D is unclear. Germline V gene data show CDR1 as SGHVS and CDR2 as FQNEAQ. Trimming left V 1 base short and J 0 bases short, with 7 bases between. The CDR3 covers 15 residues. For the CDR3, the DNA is TGTGCCAGCAGCTTAGAAAACTATAGCAATCAGCCCCAGCATTTT. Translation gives CASSLENYSNQPQHF.

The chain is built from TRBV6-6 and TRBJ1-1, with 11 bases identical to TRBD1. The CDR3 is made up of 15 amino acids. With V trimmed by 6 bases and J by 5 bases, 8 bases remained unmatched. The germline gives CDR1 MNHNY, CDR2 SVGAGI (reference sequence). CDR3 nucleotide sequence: TGTGCCAGCAGACTGGACAGGGGGCGTAGAACTGAAGCTTTCTTT. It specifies CASRLDRGRRTEAFF.

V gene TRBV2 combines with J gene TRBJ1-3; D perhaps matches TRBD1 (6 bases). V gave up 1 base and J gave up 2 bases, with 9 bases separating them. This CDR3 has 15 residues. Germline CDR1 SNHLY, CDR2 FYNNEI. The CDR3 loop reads CASSEVGGPGNTIYF. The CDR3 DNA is TGTGCCAGCAGTGAAGTCGGGGGGCCTGGAAACACCATATATTTT.

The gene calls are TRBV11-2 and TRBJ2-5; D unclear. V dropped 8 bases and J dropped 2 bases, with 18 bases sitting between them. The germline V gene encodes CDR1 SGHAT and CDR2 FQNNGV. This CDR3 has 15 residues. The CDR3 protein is CASQLREEIQETQYF. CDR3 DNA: TGTGCCAGCCAACTCCGCGAGGAGATACAAGAGACCCAGTACTTC. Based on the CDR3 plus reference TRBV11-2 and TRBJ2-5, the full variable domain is EAGVAQSPRYKIIEKRQSVAFWCNPISGHATLYWYQQILGQGPKLLIQFQNNGVVDDSQLPKDRFSAERLKGVDSTLKIQPAKLEDSAVYLCASQLREEIQETQYFGPGTRLLVL.

CDR3 nucleotide sequence: TGTGCCAGCAGCCACCTGGGTGGAGTTCTCAATGAGCAGTTCTTC. It codes for CASSHLGGVLNEQFF. The V gene is TRBV14, the J gene TRBJ2-1; D unresolved. The germline gives CDR1 SGHDN, CDR2 FVKESK. This CDR3 is built from 15 residues. Deletions cut 3 bases from V and 6 bases from J, with 15 bases between.

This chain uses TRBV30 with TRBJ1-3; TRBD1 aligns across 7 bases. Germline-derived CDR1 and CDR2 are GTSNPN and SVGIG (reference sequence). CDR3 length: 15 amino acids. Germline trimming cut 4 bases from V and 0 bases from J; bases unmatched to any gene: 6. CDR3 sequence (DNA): TGTGCCTGGACTAAAGACAGGGTCTCTGGAAACACCATATATTTT. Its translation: CAWTKDRVSGNTIYF. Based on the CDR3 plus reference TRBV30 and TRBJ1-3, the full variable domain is SQTIHQWPATLVQPVGSPLSLECTVEGTSNPNLYWYRQAAGRGLQLLFYSVGIGQISSEVPQNLSASRPQDRQFILSSKKLLLSDSGFYLCAWTKDRVSGNTIYFGEGSWLTVV.

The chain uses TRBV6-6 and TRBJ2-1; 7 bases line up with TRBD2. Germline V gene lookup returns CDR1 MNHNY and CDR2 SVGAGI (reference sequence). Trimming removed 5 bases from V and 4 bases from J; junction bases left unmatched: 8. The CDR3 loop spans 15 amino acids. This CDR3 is CASSHPGLYYNEQFF. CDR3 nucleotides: TGTGCCAGCAGTCACCCGGGACTATATTACAATGAGCAGTTCTTC.

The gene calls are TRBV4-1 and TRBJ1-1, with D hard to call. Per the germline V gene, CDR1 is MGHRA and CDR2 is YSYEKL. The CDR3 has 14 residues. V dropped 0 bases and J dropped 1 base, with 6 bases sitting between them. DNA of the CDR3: TGCGCCAGCAGCCAAGAGGGCCCGAACACTGAAGCTTTCTTT. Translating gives CASSQEGPNTEAFF.

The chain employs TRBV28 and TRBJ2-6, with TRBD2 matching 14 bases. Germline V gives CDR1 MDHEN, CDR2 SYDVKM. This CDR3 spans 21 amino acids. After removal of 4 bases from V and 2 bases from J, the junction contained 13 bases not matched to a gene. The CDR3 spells CASSSDRGLAGDRAGANVLTF. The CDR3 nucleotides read TGTGCCAGCAGTTCGGACAGGGGACTAGCGGGAGATCGGGCTGGGGCCAACGTCCTGACTTTC.

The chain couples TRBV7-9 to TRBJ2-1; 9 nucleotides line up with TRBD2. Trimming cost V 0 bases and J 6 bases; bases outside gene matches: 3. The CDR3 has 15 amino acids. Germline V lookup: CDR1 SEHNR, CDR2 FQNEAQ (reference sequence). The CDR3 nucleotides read TGTGCCAGCAGCTTAGCTGGCGGGAGGGCCAATGAGCAGTTCTTC. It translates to CASSLAGGRANEQFF.